This T cell receptor beta chain is drawn from a study of blood T cell repertoires in COVID-19. About the research overall: Acute-phase and convalescent COVID-19 samples originated in the United States, Italy and Spain. The analysed material was cDNA or gDNA that came from T cells, B-cell-depleted T cells, or PBMCs.

CDR1 is SGHTA, CDR2 FQGNSA, per germline. The CDR3 length is 14 residues. Deletions cut 1 base from V and 2 bases from J, with 8 bases between. Recruitment covered 20 to 25 US areas and drew participants whose ages spanned roughly 18 to 89 years. Participants' own reports of clinical history determined their cohort assignment. Libraries were prepared by immunoSEQ multiplex PCR; TCRdb keeps only in-frame clonotypes and omits some of them. The sample shows hundreds of thousands of clones, about 88% of them seen only once. The rearrangement joins TRBV7-2 to TRBJ2-5, with D unclear. This sequence originates from a woman aged 55 to 70 in a cohort exposed to, infected with or recovered from COVID-19 (not recorded which). Sequenced: PBMCs or T cells enriched from blood (not recorded which). CDR3 in amino acids: CASSLEPVQETQYF. CDR3 nucleotide sequence: TGTGCCAGCAGCTTAGAACCGGTGCAAGAGACCCAGTACTTC.